Shown below are 10 T cell receptor beta chains from a single sample sequenced in a study of blood T cell repertoires in COVID-19. Some clones are missing from TCRdb's copy, which holds only in-frame ones; the method was immunoSEQ multiplex PCR. This sample carries 120,000 or so clones, around 83% of them seen once, and the ten largest clones take 5.9%. Material: peripheral blood. The receptors derive from a man older than 75 with active or convalescent COVID-19.

The chain has TRBV28 and TRBJ1-2, with D possibly matching TRBD1 (6 bases). Trimming stripped 5 bases from V and 4 bases from J, with 14 bases between. This CDR3 is built from 14 residues. Germline lookup yields CDR1 MDHEN and CDR2 SYDVKM. The CDR3 DNA reads TGTGCCAGCAGTCGGGGGGCTTTACTCTATGGCTACACCTTC. This codes for CASSRGALLYGYTF.

This clone was seen only a few times. The gene calls are TRBV19 and TRBJ1-6; TRBD1 matches 8 bases. The V and J ends lost 6 bases and 11 bases, in that order; junction bases with no gene match: 9. The CDR3 consists of 14 residues. CDR1 and CDR2 from the germline V gene are LNHDA and SQIVND (reference sequence). DNA of the CDR3: TGTGCCAGTAGAGATTCAGGGGGCAAAGCACCCCTCCACTTT. Translated: CASRDSGGKAPLHF.

The J gene is TRBJ2-6, the V gene TRBV28, with D perhaps TRBD1 (5 bases). The CDR3 consists of 17 residues. Trimming left V 3 bases short and J 0 bases short, with 12 bases between. Germline V gene lookup returns CDR1 MDHEN and CDR2 SYDVKM. Written as DNA, the CDR3 is TGTGCCAGCAGTTTCAGACAGAAGAACTCTGGGGCCAACGTCCTGACTTTC. Translated, it gives CASSFRQKNSGANVLTF.

The chain employs TRBV6-5 and TRBJ1-3; the D is unclear. CDR3 length: 14 amino acids. V lost 6 bases, J lost 2 bases, and 11 bases lay in between. CDR1 is MNHEY and CDR2 is SVGAGI in the germline V gene. The CDR3 DNA is TGTGCCAGCAGATCGGGTATGGCTGGAAACACCATATATTTT. Its translation: CASRSGMAGNTIYF.

Regarding this clone: The sample contains more than one DNA sequence encoding this CDR3. The CDR3 region has the DNA TGTGCCAGCAGTTTCGGGGGTAACACTGAAGCTTTCTTT. Its translation: CASSFGGNTEAFF. V usage is TRBV28 and J usage is TRBJ1-1; weak D call: TRBD1 (5 bases). The CDR3 is made up of 13 amino acids. Trimming cost V 3 bases and J 2 bases, with 7 bases left between them. The V gene's germline CDR1 is MDHEN and CDR2 SYDVKM.

The count of this clone is one. The chain links TRBV4-1 to TRBJ1-4; no definite D call. Trimming pared 0 bases from V and 4 bases from J, leaving 12 bases between. The CDR3 is 16 amino acids. From germline, CDR1 is MGHRA and CDR2 YSYEKL. CDR3 nucleotides: TGCGCCAGCAGCCAAGATCAACAGCCCATTAATGAAAAACTGTTTTTT. The encoded protein is CASSQDQQPINEKLFF.

Here the CDR3 DNA reads TGTGCCAGCAGTCGAACCGGGGGCAATCAGCCCCAGCATTTT. Its translation: CASSRTGGNQPQHF. The J gene is TRBJ1-5, the V gene TRBV2; D gene uncertain. V lost 5 bases and J lost 2, with 10 bases in between. Germline values: CDR1 SNHLY, CDR2 FYNNEI. This CDR3 comprises 14 residues.

The gene calls are TRBV7-2 and TRBJ1-1, with 12 bases aligning to TRBD1. From germline, CDR1 is SGHTA and CDR2 FQGNSA. V dropped 4 bases and J dropped 4; count of bases not matched to a gene: 10. The CDR3 length is 17 residues. The CDR3 protein is CASSSGTGGRGGTEAFF. CDR3 coding DNA: TGTGCCAGCAGCTCAGGGACAGGGGGCAGGGGCGGCACTGAAGCTTTCTTT.

V gene TRBV28 combines with J gene TRBJ1-2; D call uncertain. CDR3 size: 12 residues. V lost 4 bases to trimming and J lost 3 bases, with 6 bases between them. Looked up from germline, CDR1 is MDHEN and CDR2 is SYDVKM. This CDR3 reads CASSSLYYGYTF. In DNA, the CDR3 is TGTGCCAGCAGTTCTCTTTACTATGGCTACACCTTC.

V gene TRBV5-1 combines with J gene TRBJ2-1; tentative D call: TRBD1 (6 bases). Trimming removed 4 bases at V and 7 bases at J, with 15 bases between. The CDR3 contains 14 residues. Germline V gives CDR1 SGHRS, CDR2 YFSETQ. The CDR3 region is CASSLNGQLNEQFF. The DNA of the CDR3 is TGCGCCAGCAGCCTAAACGGACAGCTAAATGAGCAGTTCTTC.